This TCR beta chain was found in a study of early T cells in non-severe SARS-CoV-2 infection. Study context: From unsorted whole blood, bulk RNA was sequenced, and the chains remained unpaired.

Individually, cDNA molecules had unique molecular identifiers attached to them. TCRdb ran MiXCR on the 5' RACE reads and lists one entry per CDR3 protein. Counted here are tens of thousands of distinct CDR3 sequences, about 9.9% occurring once; the ten biggest clones make up around 9.6%. The V gene end was trimmed by 6 bases and the J gene end by 10 bases; junction bases not matched to a gene: 3. Germline assignment: CDR1 MGHDK and CDR2 SYGVNS. CDR3 length: 11 amino acids. This clonotype was picked up many times. Its antigen is not identified. General study results and limits: Comparison of clonotypes with VDJdb favored anti-spike CD8 responses while missing private and CD4 specificities.

Sequencing was carried out using whole blood. V is TRBV25-1 and J is TRBJ2-1; 7 bases are a match to TRBD2. This clonotype was sampled from an adult who was a healthcare worker with PCR-confirmed SARS-CoV-2 infection or an uninfected control (not recorded which). CDR3 loop: CASSGTMEQFF. CDR3 DNA: TGTGCCAGCAGCGGGACTATGGAGCAGTTCTTC.